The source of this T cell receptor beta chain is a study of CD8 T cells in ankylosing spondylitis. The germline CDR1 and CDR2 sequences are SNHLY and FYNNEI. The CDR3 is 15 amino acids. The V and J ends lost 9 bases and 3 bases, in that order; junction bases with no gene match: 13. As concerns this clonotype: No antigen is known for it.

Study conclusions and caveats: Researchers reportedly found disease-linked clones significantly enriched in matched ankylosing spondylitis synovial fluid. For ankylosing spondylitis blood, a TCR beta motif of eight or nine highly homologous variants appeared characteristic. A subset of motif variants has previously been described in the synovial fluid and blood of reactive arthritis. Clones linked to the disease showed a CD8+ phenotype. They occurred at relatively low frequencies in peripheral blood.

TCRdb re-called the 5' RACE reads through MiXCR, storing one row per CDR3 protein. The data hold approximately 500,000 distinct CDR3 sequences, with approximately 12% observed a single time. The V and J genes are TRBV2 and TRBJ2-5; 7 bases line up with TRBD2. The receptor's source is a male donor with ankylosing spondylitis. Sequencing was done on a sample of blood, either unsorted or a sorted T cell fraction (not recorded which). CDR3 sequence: CARRAGVGVKETQYF. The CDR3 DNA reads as TGTGCCAGAAGGGCGGGAGTTGGGGTGAAAGAGACCCAGTACTTC.